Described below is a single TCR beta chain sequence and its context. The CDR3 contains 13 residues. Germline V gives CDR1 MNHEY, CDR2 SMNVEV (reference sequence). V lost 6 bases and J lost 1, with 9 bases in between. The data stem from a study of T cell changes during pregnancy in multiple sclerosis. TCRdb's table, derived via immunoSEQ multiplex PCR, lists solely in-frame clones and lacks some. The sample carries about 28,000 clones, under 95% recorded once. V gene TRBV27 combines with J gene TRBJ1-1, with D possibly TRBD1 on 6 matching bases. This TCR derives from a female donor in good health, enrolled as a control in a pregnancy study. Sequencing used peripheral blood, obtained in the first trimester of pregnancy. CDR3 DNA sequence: TGTGCCAGCAGCGGACAGCCGAACACTGAAGCTTTCTTT. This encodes CASSGQPNTEAFF.